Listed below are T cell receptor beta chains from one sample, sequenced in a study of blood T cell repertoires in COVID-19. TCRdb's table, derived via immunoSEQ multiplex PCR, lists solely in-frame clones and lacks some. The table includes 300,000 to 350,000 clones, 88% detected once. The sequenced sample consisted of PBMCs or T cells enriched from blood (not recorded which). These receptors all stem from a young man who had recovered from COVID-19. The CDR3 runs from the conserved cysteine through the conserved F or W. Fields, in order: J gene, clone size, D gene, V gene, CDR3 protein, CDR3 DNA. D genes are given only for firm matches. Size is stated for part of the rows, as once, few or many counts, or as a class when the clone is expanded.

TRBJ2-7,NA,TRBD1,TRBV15,CATRSGTGLTYEQYF,TGTGCCACCAGGTCCGGGACAGGGCTGACCTACGAGCAGTACTTC
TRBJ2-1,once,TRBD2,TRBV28,CASSLGDYRNNEQFF,TGTGCCAGCAGTTTAGGGGACTACCGTAACAATGAGCAGTTCTTC
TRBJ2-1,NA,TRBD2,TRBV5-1,CASSRTSGGQYNEQFF,TGCGCCAGCAGCCGGACTAGCGGGGGACAATACAATGAGCAGTTCTTC
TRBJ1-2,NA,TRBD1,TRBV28,CASSPPRTGWEILYGYTF,TGTGCCAGCAGTCCCCCCCGGACAGGTTGGGAAATACTCTATGGCTACACCTTC
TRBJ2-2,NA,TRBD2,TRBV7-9,CASSPRGAGLPNTGELFF,TGTGCCAGCAGCCCCCGGGGAGCGGGGTTACCGAACACCGGGGAGCTGTTTTTT
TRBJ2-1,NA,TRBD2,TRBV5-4,CASSLGGGAVDEQFF,TGTGCCAGCAGCTTGGGCGGGGGGGCCGTCGATGAGCAGTTCTTC
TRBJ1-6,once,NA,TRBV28,CASSFKAGARSPLHF,TGTGCCAGCAGTTTCAAAGCAGGGGCGCGCTCACCCCTCCACTTT
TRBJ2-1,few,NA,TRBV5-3,CARSFRDNYNEQFF,TGTGCCAGAAGCTTCCGGGACAACTACAATGAGCAGTTCTTC
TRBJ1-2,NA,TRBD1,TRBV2,CAFLGDRGGYTF,TGTGCCTTCCTGGGGGACAGGGGTGGCTACACCTTC
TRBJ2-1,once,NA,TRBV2,CASSEVVREQFF,TGTGCCAGCAGTGAAGTGGTCCGGGAGCAGTTCTTC
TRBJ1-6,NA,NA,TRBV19,CAGRTENSPLHF,TGTGCCGGACGGACAGAGAATTCACCCCTCCACTTT
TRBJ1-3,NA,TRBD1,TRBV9,CASSGGQDISGNTIYF,TGTGCCAGCAGCGGCGGACAGGACATCTCTGGAAACACCATATATTTT
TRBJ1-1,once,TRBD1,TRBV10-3,CAIRTGAGTEAFF,TGTGCCATCAGGACAGGGGCGGGCACTGAAGCTTTCTTT